The 6 T cell receptor beta chains below all came from one sample that was sequenced in a study of blood T cell repertoires in COVID-19. Only in-frame clones appear in the TCRdb table, and some are missing; sequencing was by immunoSEQ multiplex PCR. The table lists about 150,000 clones, about 80% of them singletons. Sequencing was carried out using peripheral blood. The receptors were gathered from a woman aged 60 to 75 with acute or convalescent COVID-19.

This clone was seen a handful of times. The V and J genes are TRBV7-8 and TRBJ1-5; D call uncertain. Germline V CDR1 and CDR2: SGHVS, FQNEAQ. The V end was cut by 1 base, the J end by 5 bases, with 12 bases between. This CDR3 is built from 15 residues. As DNA, the CDR3 is TGTGCCAGCAGCTTAGGAGGGATCTCTTATCAGCCCCAGCATTTT. This codes for CASSLGGISYQPQHF.

V gene TRBV5-4 combines with J gene TRBJ2-1; 9 bases line up with TRBD1. Germline CDR1 SGHNT, CDR2 YYREEE (reference sequence). The CDR3 has 17 amino acids. With 0 bases clipped from V and 3 bases from J, the junction kept 7 bases outside the gene matches. The CDR3, as DNA: TGTGCCAGCAGCTTGGAACTGCCGGGACAGGGCTACAATGAGCAGTTCTTC. Amino acids: CASSLELPGQGYNEQFF.

The chain employs TRBV19 and TRBJ1-2; possibly TRBD1 for D (6 bases). Trimming cost V 1 base and J 5 bases, with 8 bases left between them. This CDR3 comprises 13 residues. Germline V gene data show CDR1 as LNHDA and CDR2 as SQIVND (reference sequence). For the CDR3, the DNA is TGTGCCAGTAGTATAGGACAGGAGTATGGCTACACCTTC. It translates to CASSIGQEYGYTF.

The chain has TRBV5-1 and TRBJ1-2; 7 bases are shared with TRBD1. Germline loops: CDR1 SGHRS, CDR2 YFSETQ. The ends lost 4 bases at V and 10 bases at J; junction bases unmatched: 16. This CDR3 region has 15 residues. CDR3 amino acids: CASSVTGPAVGDYTF. CDR3 sequence (DNA): TGCGCCAGCAGCGTGACAGGGCCGGCCGTTGGGGACTACACCTTC.

The chain is built from TRBV19 and TRBJ1-4; D remains ambiguous. Germline V gene data show CDR1 as LNHDA and CDR2 as SQIVND (reference sequence). V was pared by 3 bases and J by 8 bases, with 13 bases between. There are 14 residues in the CDR3. CDR3 in amino acids: CASSIQWPAEKLFF. CDR3 nucleotides: TGTGCCAGTAGTATCCAGTGGCCCGCAGAAAAACTGTTTTTT.

This chain joins TRBV7-9 and TRBJ1-3; D unclear. CDR3 length equals 14 residues. Trimming took 5 bases from V and 2 from J, leaving 10 bases between them. Germline CDR1 SEHNR, CDR2 FQNEAQ (reference sequence). The CDR3 nucleotides read TGTGCCAGCAGCCGGGGAAGGGCTGGAAACACCATATATTTT. Its translation: CASSRGRAGNTIYF.